The 3 T cell receptor beta chains in this list originate from one sample, sequenced in a study of cytomegalovirus exposure and HLA in healthy donors. Amplification used 60 Vbeta primers and 13 Jbeta primers. Assay: immunoSEQ multiplex PCR; the TCRdb copy retains only in-frame clones and omits some. This sample lists 75,000 to 95,000 clones; its ten largest clones have less than 7%. The specimen was PBMCs. These receptors all come from a girl between 10 and 17 years old in good health and CMV-seropositive.

V gene TRBV29-1 combines with J gene TRBJ2-5; D is ambiguous. The V end lost 4 bases, the J end lost 5 bases, and 8 bases lay between the germline ends. CDR3 length: 11 amino acids. Germline V gives CDR1 SQVTM, CDR2 ANQGSEA. CDR3 sequence: CSVGIGETQYF. DNA for the CDR3: TGCAGCGTTGGGATCGGGGAGACCCAGTACTTC.

V and J are TRBV18 and TRBJ1-2; the D is unclear. Trimming shortened V by 2 bases and J by 5 bases, and 6 bases separated the two germline ends. The V gene's germline CDR1 is KGHSH and CDR2 LQKENI. This CDR3 spans 12 amino acids. CDR3 nucleotide sequence: TGTGCCAGCTCACCATCCCCGTATGGCTACACCTTC. It codes for CASSPSPYGYTF. Supplemented by reference TRBV18 and TRBJ1-2, the full variable domain reads NAGVMQNPRHLVRRRGQEARLRCSPMKGHSHVYWYRQLPEEGLKFMVYLQKENIIDESGMPKERFSAEFPKEGPSILRIQQVVRGDSAAYFCASSPSPYGYTFGSGTRLTVV.

V is TRBV30 and J is TRBJ1-3; TRBD1 aligns across 9 bases. The CDR3 is made up of 14 amino acids. Trimming took 3 bases from V and 4 from J; bases not matched to a gene: 4. The germline CDR1 and CDR2 sequences are GTSNPN and SVGIG (reference sequence). The CDR3 here is CAWRGTGRGNTIYF. In DNA form, the CDR3 reads TGTGCCTGGAGGGGGACAGGGCGAGGAAACACCATATATTTT.